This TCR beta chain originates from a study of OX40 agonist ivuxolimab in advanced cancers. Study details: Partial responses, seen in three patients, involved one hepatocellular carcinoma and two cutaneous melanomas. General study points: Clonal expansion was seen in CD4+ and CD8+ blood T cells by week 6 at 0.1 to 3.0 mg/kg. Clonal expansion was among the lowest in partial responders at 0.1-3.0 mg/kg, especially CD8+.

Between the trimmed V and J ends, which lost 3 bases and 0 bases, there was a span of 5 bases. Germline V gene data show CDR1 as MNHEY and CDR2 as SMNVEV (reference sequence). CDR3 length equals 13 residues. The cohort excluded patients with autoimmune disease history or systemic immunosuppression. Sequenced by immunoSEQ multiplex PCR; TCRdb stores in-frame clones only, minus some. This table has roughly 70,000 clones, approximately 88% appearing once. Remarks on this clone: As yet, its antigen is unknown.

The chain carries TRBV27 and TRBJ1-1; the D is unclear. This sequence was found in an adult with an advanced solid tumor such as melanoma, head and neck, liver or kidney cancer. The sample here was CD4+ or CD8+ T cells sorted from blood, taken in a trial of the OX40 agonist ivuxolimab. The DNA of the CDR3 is TGTGCCAGCAGTTTTCTGGTGAACACTGAAGCTTTCTTT. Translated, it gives CASSFLVNTEAFF.